The TCR beta chain described here comes from a study of T cells and Merkel cell carcinoma outcomes. The ends were cut back, 1 base at V and 14 bases at J, with 12 bases in the middle. The CDR3 covers 12 residues. Germline-derived CDR1 and CDR2 are GTSNPN and SVGIG (reference sequence). General observations from the study: Reportedly, T-cell repertoire with density predicts Merkel cell carcinoma outcomes.

Assay: immunoSEQ multiplex PCR; the TCRdb copy retains only in-frame clones and omits some. The sample lists roughly 15,000 clones; more than 90% were seen once. About this clone itself: Its specificity is unknown.

The TCR originated in a human donor with Merkel cell carcinoma. Sequences were obtained from tumor tissue from Merkel cell carcinoma. The chain couples TRBV30 to TRBJ1-6; D unclear. Here the CDR3 reads CAWSGLGGTLHF. The CDR3 DNA sequence: TGTGCCTGGAGTGGTTTGGGAGGGACCCTCCACTTT. Variable domain in full (rest from reference TRBV30 and TRBJ1-6): SQTIHQWPATLVQPVGSPLSLECTVEGTSNPNLYWYRQAAGRGLQLLFYSVGIGQISSEVPQNLSASRPQDRQFILSSKKLLLSDSGFYLCAWSGLGGTLHFGNGTRLTVT.